This is a list of T cell receptor beta chains from one sample in a study of blood T cell repertoires in COVID-19. Assay used: immunoSEQ multiplex PCR; TCRdb lists only in-frame clones, some missing. The sample consists of about 25,000 clones, approximately 91% of them appearing once. Sequencing used peripheral blood. These receptors were obtained from a man between 65 and 85 years old with active COVID-19. CDR3s include the opening cysteine and the closing phenylalanine or tryptophan. A D gene is named only where the DNA matches it firmly. Only part of the rows carry a size: once, few, many, or a class if the clone is expanded.

clone size	D gene	V gene	J gene	CDR3 protein	CDR3 DNA
NA	NA	TRBV19	TRBJ2-2	CASSVGQGNTGELFF	TGTGCCAGTAGTGTCGGCCAGGGGAACACCGGGGAGCTGTTTTTT
NA	TRBD2	TRBV5-4	TRBJ2-3	CASSPVTSGGATDTQYF	TGTGCCAGCAGCCCTGTGACTAGCGGGGGGGCCACAGATACGCAGTATTTT
NA	NA	TRBV5-1	TRBJ2-5	CASSSSIQLKQETQYF	TGCGCCAGCAGCTCATCCATACAGTTAAAACAAGAGACCCAGTACTTC
NA	NA	TRBV6-2/TRBV6-3	TRBJ2-5	CASSYLRAVNSPQETQYF	TGTGCCAGCAGTTACTTGAGGGCGGTCAACTCCCCCCAAGAGACCCAGTACTTC
NA	NA	TRBV7-2	TRBJ2-7	CASSRRDTGYEQYF	TGTGCCAGCAGCCGCCGGGACACCGGGTACGAGCAGTACTTC
NA	TRBD1	TRBV7-2	TRBJ1-1	CASSPKTGGNTEAFF	TGTGCCAGCAGCCCCAAGACAGGGGGAAACACTGAAGCTTTCTTT
NA	NA	TRBV4-3	TRBJ2-7	CASSQEWAQRPPYEQYF	TGCGCCAGCAGCCAAGAATGGGCCCAACGGCCCCCTTACGAGCAGTACTTC
NA	TRBD1	TRBV29-1	TRBJ2-5	CSVMLGTGEETQYF	TGCAGCGTTATGCTAGGGACAGGGGAAGAGACCCAGTACTTC
NA	NA	TRBV5-5	TRBJ1-3	CASSLAVRAGNTIYF	TGTGCCAGCAGCTTGGCTGTCAGGGCTGGAAACACCATATATTTT
NA	NA	TRBV2	TRBJ2-3	CASRTDTDTQYF	TGTGCCAGCAGGACAGACACAGATACGCAGTATTTT
NA	NA	TRBV4-2	TRBJ2-2	CASSQDLWVGESGELFF	TGTGCCAGCAGCCAAGATCTCTGGGTCGGGGAGTCCGGGGAGCTGTTTTTT
NA	TRBD1	TRBV6-2/TRBV6-3	TRBJ1-2	CASSYFRDRGGYTF	TGTGCCAGCAGTTACTTCCGGGACAGGGGAGGCTACACCTTC
once	TRBD1	TRBV9	TRBJ2-7	CASSKPGQDPYEQYF	TGTGCCAGCAGCAAACCGGGACAGGATCCCTACGAGCAGTACTTC
NA	NA	TRBV10-1	TRBJ1-1	CASPSCTDSRNTEAFF	TGCGCCAGCCCCTCCTGTACGGACAGCCGGAACACTGAAGCTTTCTTT
once	NA	TRBV7-8	TRBJ1-4	CASSLALGTEKLFF	TGTGCCAGCAGCTTAGCGCTTGGGACAGAAAAACTGTTTTTT
NA	TRBD1	TRBV10-1	TRBJ2-7	CASRPGQGLYEQYF	TGCGCCAGCAGGCCGGGACAGGGACTCTACGAGCAGTACTTC
NA	NA	TRBV5-1	TRBJ1-5	CASSVAWGGNQPQHF	TGCGCCAGCAGCGTGGCGTGGGGGGGCAATCAGCCCCAGCATTTT
few	NA	TRBV4-1	TRBJ1-6	CASSQVWQANSPLHF	TGCGCCAGCAGCCAAGTGTGGCAGGCGAATTCACCCCTCCACTTT
NA	NA	TRBV7-9	TRBJ2-5	CASSLGVVADQETQYF	TGTGCCAGCAGCTTAGGAGTAGTAGCGGACCAAGAGACCCAGTACTTC
NA	NA	TRBV4-1	TRBJ1-2	CASSQWGSRGFGYTF	TGCGCCAGCAGCCAATGGGGCAGCAGGGGTTTTGGCTACACCTTC
NA	TRBD1	TRBV24-1	TRBJ2-3	CATSVGQGGTDTQYF	TGTGCCACCAGTGTGGGACAGGGTGGCACAGATACGCAGTATTTT
NA	NA	TRBV5-5	TRBJ1-1	CASTPEGGGTEAFF	TGTGCCAGCACCCCGGAGGGTGGAGGTACTGAAGCTTTCTTT
once	NA	TRBV2	TRBJ1-6	CASSDRAWSSPLHF	TGTGCCAGCAGTGACAGGGCATGGAGTTCACCCCTCCACTTT
NA	TRBD1	TRBV19	TRBJ2-1	CASRRPGQGITYNEQFF	TGTGCCAGTAGAAGACCCGGACAGGGAATAACCTACAATGAGCAGTTCTTC
NA	TRBD1	TRBV29-1	TRBJ2-6	CSVARGRPGANVLTF	TGCAGCGTAGCCAGGGGGCGACCTGGGGCCAACGTCCTGACTTTC
NA	NA	TRBV5-4	TRBJ2-1	CASSLRDLGGLYNEQFF	TGTGCCAGCAGCTTGAGGGACCTGGGGGGTCTTTACAATGAGCAGTTCTTC
NA	NA	TRBV15	TRBJ1-2	CATSTRVSGYTF	TGTGCCACCAGCACCAGGGTGAGCGGCTACACCTTC
NA	NA	TRBV3-1/TRBV3-2	TRBJ1-1	CASSRTGLGTEAFF	TGTGCCAGCAGCCGAACAGGGTTGGGCACTGAAGCTTTCTTT
NA	NA	TRBV19	TRBJ1-1	CASSITPPQYTEAFF	TGTGCCAGTAGTATTACCCCGCCGCAGTACACTGAAGCTTTCTTT
NA	TRBD1	TRBV5-5	TRBJ2-7	CASSYSGQGAYEQYF	TGTGCCAGCAGCTACTCGGGACAGGGGGCCTACGAGCAGTACTTC
NA	NA	TRBV27	TRBJ1-4	CASSLGGTNEKLFF	TGTGCCAGCAGTTTAGGGGGCACTAATGAAAAACTGTTTTTT
NA	TRBD1	TRBV5-1	TRBJ2-4	CASSWGQGFAQYF	TGCGCCAGCAGCTGGGGACAGGGGTTCGCTCAGTACTTC